A single sample gave rise to the 7 T cell receptor beta chains below, sequenced in a study of Graves' ophthalmopathy and Graves' hyperthyroidism. Scientists amplified the TCR beta CDR3 regions from RNA transcripts. The first-round RT-PCR employed HTBI primers together with the Qiagen OneStep RT-PCR kit. A multiplex PCR was then performed as the second round. A single record per CDR3 protein comes from TCRdb applying MiXCR to the multiplex PCR reads. Here the sample spans about 550,000 distinct CDR3 sequences, under 45% being singletons. Sequencing was done on a sample of peripheral blood or thyroid tissue (not recorded which). The receptors originated from an adult man with Graves' hyperthyroidism.

This chain links TRBV29-1 with TRBJ2-5; TRBD2 agrees at 7 bases. The CDR3 runs 15 residues. The J segment lost 7 bases and the V segment lost 7 bases, leaving 18 bases of the junction unmatched. CDR1 is SQVTM, CDR2 ANQGSEA, per germline. CDR3 in amino acids: CSGERSGAAKGTQYF. The CDR3 region has the DNA TGCAGCGGGGAACGAAGCGGGGCGGCGAAGGGGACCCAGTACTTC. Complete variable domain (other parts from reference TRBV29-1 and TRBJ2-5): SAVISQKPSRDICQRGTSLTIQCQVDSQVTMMFWYRQQPGQSLTLIATANQGSEATYESGFVIDKFPISRPNLTFSTLTVSNMSPEDSSIYLCSGERSGAAKGTQYFGPGTRLLVL.

This clonotype came up many times. This sequence joins TRBV5-8 and TRBJ1-1; perhaps TRBD1 as D (6 bases). The V gene lost 3 bases and the J gene lost 10 bases, with 16 bases spanning the gap. Germline-derived CDR1 and CDR2 are SGHTS and YDEGEE. The CDR3 length is 13 residues. The CDR3, as DNA: TGTGCCAGCAGCTGGGGGGCCATGGGCGGAGCTTTCTTT. It translates to CASSWGAMGGAFF.

As for this clonotype: A much bigger clone sits one base away, suggesting this may be a read error. The chain joins TRBV4-2 to TRBJ1-2; D gene ambiguous. V was trimmed by 2 bases and J by 6 bases, leaving 28 bases between them. The CDR3 extends over 19 amino acids. Looked up from germline, CDR1 is LGHNA and CDR2 is YNFKEQ. The chain's CDR3 is CASSQSRLGRARFSHGYTF. DNA of the CDR3: TGTGCCAGCAGCCAAAGCAGACTTGGGAGGGCGCGGTTCTCGCATGGCTACACCTTC.

At least ten counts were recorded for this clonotype. J is TRBJ1-2 and V is TRBV5-1; D is possibly TRBD1 (6 bases). V shed 4 bases and J shed 0 bases, with 10 bases lying between them. Germline V gene lookup returns CDR1 SGHRS and CDR2 YFSETQ. The CDR3 extends over 14 amino acids. CDR3 loop: CASSAGTTNYGYTF. CDR3 sequence (DNA): TGCGCCAGCAGCGCCGGGACAACTAACTATGGCTACACCTTC.

The chain combines TRBV11-1 with TRBJ1-1; D remains unclear. CDR1 is SGHAT and CDR2 is FQDESV in the germline V gene (reference sequence). The germline V and J ends were trimmed by 5 bases and 3 bases, with 13 bases remaining between them. The CDR3 is made up of 14 amino acids. The CDR3 here is CASSPVEEDTEAFF. Here the CDR3 DNA reads TGTGCCAGCAGCCCCGTTGAGGAGGACACTGAAGCTTTCTTT. The whole variable domain, filled in from reference TRBV11-1 and TRBJ1-1, reads EAEVAQSPRYKITEKSQAVAFWCDPISGHATLYWYRQILGQGPELLVQFQDESVVDDSQLPKDRFSAERLKGVDSTLKIQPAELGDSAMYLCASSPVEEDTEAFFGQGTRLTVV.

The CDR3 nucleotides read TGTGCCAGCAGTTTAGGTCGGCTAGCGGGGGACACCGGGGAGCTGTTTTTT. It encodes CASSLGRLAGDTGELFF. The genes are TRBV9 and TRBJ2-2; 10 nucleotides agree with TRBD2. The germline V gene encodes CDR1 SGDLS and CDR2 YYNGEE. The CDR3 is made up of 17 amino acids. The J segment lost 3 bases and the V segment lost 5 bases, leaving 10 bases of the junction unmatched.

V usage is TRBV2 and J usage is TRBJ1-1, with 7 positions matching TRBD1. CDR1 is SNHLY and CDR2 is FYNNEI in the germline V gene. V was pared by 7 bases and J by 0 bases, with 14 bases of the junction left unmatched. The CDR3 has 17 amino acids. CDR3 nucleotides: TGTGCCAGCACGACCCGAAACCCGACAGGGTTGAACACTGAAGCTTTCTTT. Residues: CASTTRNPTGLNTEAFF. The full variable domain, rest sourced from reference TRBV2 and TRBJ1-1, is EPEVTQTPSHQVTQMGQEVILRCVPISNHLYFYWYRQILGQKVEFLVSFYNNEISEKSEIFDDQFSVERPDGSNFTLKIRSTKLEDSAMYFCASTTRNPTGLNTEAFFGQGTRLTVV.